Sequencing of this T cell receptor (beta chain) was carried out in a study of T cell responses to AZD1222 COVID-19 vaccine. For the study at large: Researchers grouped second doses given at about 4 or about 12 weeks into one pool. Study-level findings and limits: Dominant CD4 TCR responses targeted spike regions 160-218 and 743-854. It should be noted that donors were predominantly white British and more often female, and clonal diversity was possibly underestimated.

V gave up 2 bases and J gave up 4 bases, with 11 bases separating them. CDR1 is SEHNR and CDR2 is FQNEAQ in the germline V gene (reference sequence). This CDR3 has 14 amino acids. Comment on this clone: Its antigen is unidentified.

Libraries were prepared by immunoSEQ multiplex PCR; TCRdb keeps only in-frame clonotypes and omits some of them. The sample includes about 100,000 clones, about 89% of them seen just once. This chain links TRBV7-9 with TRBJ1-1; D gene ambiguous. The sequence came from an adult in good health. The sample here was peripheral blood, taken on day 0 of AZD1222 vaccination. This chain's CDR3 is CASSLSKGGTEAFF. CDR3 DNA: TGTGCCAGCAGCTTATCAAAGGGTGGCACTGAAGCTTTCTTT.